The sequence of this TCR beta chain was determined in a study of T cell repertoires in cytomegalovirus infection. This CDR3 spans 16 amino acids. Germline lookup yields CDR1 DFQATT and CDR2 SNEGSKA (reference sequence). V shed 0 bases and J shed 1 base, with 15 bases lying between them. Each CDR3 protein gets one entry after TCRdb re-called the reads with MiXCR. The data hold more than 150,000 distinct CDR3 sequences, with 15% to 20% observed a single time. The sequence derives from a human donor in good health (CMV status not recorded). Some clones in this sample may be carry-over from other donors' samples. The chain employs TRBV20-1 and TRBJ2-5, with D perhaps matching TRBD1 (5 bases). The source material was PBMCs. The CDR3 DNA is TGCAGTGCTAGAGATCCCCGGACATCCCTCCAAGAGACCCAGTACTTC. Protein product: CSARDPRTSLQETQYF.